A single sample is the source of the 21 T cell receptor beta chains below, sequenced in a study of post-analysis software for immune sequencing data. cDNA libraries for TCR beta contained unique molecular identifiers. Via MiXCR, TCRdb re-called the PCR reads, giving one row per CDR3 protein. The sample holds just over 250,000 distinct CDR3 sequences, 35% to 40% seen once. Antigens for these TCRs are unknown. General study findings and limits: Among four to six TRBV segments more frequent in patients than controls were TRBV5-6, TRBV5-1 and TRBV20-1.

The sequenced material came from blood. The receptors stem from a girl aged 5 to 17 with multiple sclerosis.

A few counts support this clonotype. The gene calls are TRBV3-1 and TRBJ1-1; tentative D call: TRBD1 (5 bases). Trimming took 2 bases from V and 5 from J, leaving 12 bases between them. CDR1 and CDR2 from the germline V gene are LGHDT and YNNKEL (reference sequence). There are 14 residues in the CDR3. This CDR3 is CASSQQGGETEAFF. CDR3 in DNA: TGTGCCAGCAGCCAACAGGGAGGTGAAACTGAAGCTTTCTTT.

This clonotype was found many times. V usage is TRBV4-1 and J usage is TRBJ1-2, with D unclear. Germline CDR1 and CDR2: MGHRA and YSYEKL. The CDR3 loop spans 15 amino acids. V shed 2 bases and J shed 8 bases, with 18 bases lying between them. This chain's CDR3 is CASSQTPGLGYGYTF. The CDR3 DNA sequence: TGCGCCAGCAGCCAAACTCCGGGCCTGGGGTACGGCTACACCTTC.

The J gene is TRBJ2-7, the V gene TRBV27, with D tentatively TRBD2 (5 bases). The germline V gene encodes CDR1 MNHEY and CDR2 SMNVEV (reference sequence). Trimming pared 8 bases from V and 2 bases from J, leaving 13 bases between. This CDR3 is 13 amino acids long. The DNA for the CDR3 is TGTGCCAGCCGCCCCGGGATACCCTACGAGCAGTACTTC. Translating it yields CASRPGIPYEQYF.

This sequence joins TRBV5-1 and TRBJ1-1, with no clear D. Deletions cut 0 bases from V and 0 bases from J, with 9 bases between. The germline V gene encodes CDR1 SGHRS and CDR2 YFSETQ. The CDR3 runs 15 residues. The CDR3 DNA reads TGCGCCAGCAGCTTGGGAACGGGAATGAACACTGAAGCTTTCTTT. Translation gives CASSLGTGMNTEAFF.

This rearrangement joins TRBV6-2 or TRBV6-3 to TRBJ2-1; 10 bases line up with TRBD2. The CDR3 runs 16 residues. Looked up from germline, CDR1 is MNHEY and CDR2 is SVGEGT. The V gene end was trimmed by 5 bases and the J gene end by 7 bases; junction bases not matched to a gene: 11. Here the CDR3 reads CASSLHLGLAENEQFF. CDR3 coding DNA: TGTGCCAGCAGTCTCCACCTTGGACTAGCGGAAAATGAGCAGTTCTTC.

This clonotype was counted many times. This chain connects TRBV14 to TRBJ2-1, with TRBD1 matching 7 bases. V gave up 2 bases and J gave up 3 bases; unmatched junction bases: 7. Germline V lookup: CDR1 SGHDN, CDR2 FVKESK. The CDR3 is 16 amino acids. The CDR3 spells CASSQTRDRFYNEQFF. The CDR3 DNA reads TGTGCCAGCAGCCAAACCCGGGACAGATTCTACAATGAGCAGTTCTTC.

This clonotype was seen a handful of times. The chain has TRBV6-2 or TRBV6-3 and TRBJ1-2; 9 bases align to TRBD1. Germline CDR1 MNHEY, CDR2 SVGEGT. The CDR3 extends over 14 amino acids. The V segment lost 5 bases and the J segment 6 bases; nucleotides outside the gene matches: 7. CDR3 bases: TGTGCCAGCAGTAAGACAGGGGGATATGATGGCTACACCTTC. This encodes CASSKTGGYDGYTF.

This clonotype has a count of ten or more. The rearrangement links TRBV6-2 or TRBV6-3 to TRBJ2-5; D remains ambiguous. Germline values: CDR1 MNHEY, CDR2 SVGEGT. The CDR3 is 12 residues long. V lost 2 bases, J lost 5 bases, and 6 bases lay in between. The CDR3 DNA follows: TGTGCCAGCAGTTACGGGAAGGAGACCCAGTACTTC. This gives the protein CASSYGKETQYF.

This clonotype was counted at least ten times. The V call is TRBV6-1, the J call TRBJ1-1, with TRBD1 matching over 9 bases. CDR1 is MNHNS, CDR2 SASEGT, per germline. The CDR3 is made up of 14 amino acids. The ends lost 5 bases at V and 8 bases at J; junction bases unmatched: 9. The CDR3 DNA reads TGTGCCAGCAGTCCCCGGACAGGGGTGACAGAAGCTTTCTTT. This translates into CASSPRTGVTEAFF.

A word on this clonotype: This may come from a read error, since a much larger clone is one base off. V gene TRBV28 combines with J gene TRBJ2-3; a possible D gene is TRBD1 (5 bases). Between the trimmed V and J ends, which lost 6 bases and 2 bases, there was a span of 12 bases. The CDR3 consists of 14 residues. CDR1 and CDR2 (germline): MDHEN, SYDVKM. This CDR3 reads CASRRRTYTDTQYF. CDR3 nucleotides: TGTGCCAGCAGACGCAGGACATACACAGATACGCAGTATTTT. The full variable domain, completed using reference TRBV28 and TRBJ2-3, is DVKVTQSSRYLVKRTGEKVFLECVQDMDHENMFWYRQDPGLGLRLIYFSYDVKMKEKGDIPEGYSVSREKKERFSLILESASTNQTSMYLCASRRRTYTDTQYFGPGTRLTVL.

This rearrangement joins TRBV29-1 to TRBJ1-2; possibly TRBD1 for D (6 bases). The CDR3 length is 13 residues. The germline V and J ends were trimmed by 7 bases and 4 bases, with 16 bases remaining between them. CDR1 SQVTM and CDR2 ANQGSEA come from the germline V gene. This CDR3 is CSAEGGGTYGYTF. For the CDR3, the DNA is TGCAGCGCCGAGGGGGGGGGGACCTATGGCTACACCTTC.

V and J are TRBV20-1 and TRBJ2-2; D is perhaps TRBD2 (5 bases). CDR3 length: 13 amino acids. V was shortened by 2 bases and J by 5 bases, with 9 bases between the two germline ends. Germline lookup yields CDR1 DFQATT and CDR2 SNEGSKA (reference sequence). As DNA, the CDR3 is TGCAGTGCTAGAACCCCGGGGACCGGGGAGCTGTTTTTT. Amino acid sequence: CSARTPGTGELFF.

Details on this clonotype: A read error may explain this, as a much larger clone is one base away. The genes are TRBV27 and TRBJ2-7; D remains ambiguous. The J call may be wrong; the DNA end is better matched by TRBJ2-5. Germline V gene sequence: CDR1 MNHEY, CDR2 SMNVEV (reference sequence). The CDR3 is made up of 13 amino acids. The CDR3 bases are TGTGCCAGCAGTTTATCGAACCCAGAGACCCAGTACTTC. This gives the protein CASSLSNPETQYF.

This clonotype was recorded many times. The rearrangement uses TRBV7-9 and TRBJ2-6; unclear D gene. CDR1 is SEHNR and CDR2 is FQNEAQ in the germline V gene (reference sequence). The CDR3 sequence is 16 residues long. Trimming removed 7 bases at V and 0 bases at J, with 13 bases between. The CDR3 nucleotides read TGTGCCAGCATCCAGAGCAGCGTCTCTGGGGCCAACGTCCTGACTTTC. This translates into CASIQSSVSGANVLTF.

The sample holds many counts of this clonotype. This chain links TRBV6-1 with TRBJ2-1, with 7 bases identical to TRBD2. This CDR3 comprises 14 residues. Trimming cost V 6 bases and J 8 bases; bases outside gene matches: 10. CDR1 is MNHNS, CDR2 SASEGT, per germline. CDR3 nucleotides: TGTGCCAGCAGCCGGACTAGTTTTTCGGATGAGCAGTTCTTC. It codes for CASSRTSFSDEQFF.

This clonotype has at least ten counts. The chain has TRBV5-1 and TRBJ2-3; D gene uncertain. CDR3 length equals 15 residues. CDR1 SGHRS and CDR2 YFSETQ come from the germline V gene. The germline V and J ends were trimmed by 4 bases and 0 bases, with 12 bases remaining between them. This chain's CDR3 is CASSPGTVSTDTQYF. CDR3 coding DNA: TGCGCCAGCAGCCCCGGTACAGTTAGCACAGATACGCAGTATTTT.

This clonotype has ten or more counts. This rearrangement joins TRBV20-1 to TRBJ2-1, with 7 positions matching TRBD1. Trimming removed 1 base from V and 1 base from J; junction bases left unmatched: 7. This CDR3 comprises 16 residues. Germline-derived CDR1 and CDR2 are DFQATT and SNEGSKA (reference sequence). CDR3 residues: CSARGRGGGSYNEQFF. CDR3 coding DNA: TGCAGTGCTAGAGGCCGAGGGGGCGGGTCCTACAATGAGCAGTTCTTC.

The chain carries TRBV14 and TRBJ2-3; 15 bases line up with TRBD2. Germline loops: CDR1 SGHDN, CDR2 FVKESK. The CDR3 has 15 residues. Unmatched junction bases numbered 2, after V lost 5 bases and J lost 5 bases. The CDR3 is CASSWGLAGGDTQYF. CDR3 in DNA: TGTGCCAGCAGCTGGGGACTAGCGGGAGGAGATACGCAGTATTTT. The full variable domain, rest sourced from reference TRBV14 and TRBJ2-3, is EAGVTQFPSHSVIEKGQTVTLRCDPISGHDNLYWYRRVMGKEIKFLLHFVKESKQDESGMPNNRFLAERTGGTYSTLKVQPAELEDSGVYFCASSWGLAGGDTQYFGPGTRLTVL.

This clonotype was recorded at least ten times. The chain couples TRBV20-1 to TRBJ1-2, with 9 bases that match TRBD1. This CDR3 has 15 amino acids. The V gene's germline CDR1 is DFQATT and CDR2 SNEGSKA (reference sequence). V trimming: 0 bases; J trimming: 3 bases; junction bases outside the gene matches: 5. CDR3 sequence reads: CSAREGDRAYYGYTF. The DNA for the CDR3 is TGCAGTGCTAGAGAGGGGGACAGGGCCTACTATGGCTACACCTTC.

This clonotype has at least ten counts. J is TRBJ1-5 and V is TRBV12-3 or TRBV12-4, with a weak D call TRBD1 (5 bases). Trimming pared 3 bases from V and 4 bases from J, leaving 16 bases between. The CDR3 loop spans 16 amino acids. The CDR3 spells CASSLLPRAANQPQHF. Here the CDR3 DNA reads TGTGCCAGCAGTTTGTTGCCCAGGGCAGCGAATCAGCCCCAGCATTTT.

This clonotype was seen a few times. The chain recombines TRBV12-3 or TRBV12-4 with TRBJ1-2; no clear D. The CDR3 consists of 13 residues. Trimming pared 3 bases from V and 6 bases from J, leaving 11 bases between. CDR3 loop: CASSFAGSNGYTF. CDR3 nucleotides: TGTGCCAGCAGTTTTGCGGGTTCGAATGGCTACACCTTC.